This TCR beta chain was profiled in a study of CD8 T cells in Susac syndrome. An input of roughly 0.5 to 1 ug of RNA was subjected to reverse transcription using random hexamers. TCRdb ran MiXCR on the immunoSEQ multiplex PCR reads and lists one entry per CDR3 protein. The data show about 150,000 distinct CDR3 sequences, about 94% seen once. The CDR3 consists of 11 residues. The germline CDR1 and CDR2 sequences are SNHLY and FYNNEI. The V gene lost 4 bases and the J gene lost 8 bases, with 8 bases spanning the gap. This clonotype was obtained from a human donor with multiple sclerosis. The chain has TRBV2 and TRBJ1-1; a weak D match, TRBD1 (5 bases). The source material was CD8+ T cells from PBMCs. CDR3 sequence (DNA): TGTGCCAGCAGTGGAAAGGGGGAAGCTTTCTTT. Amino acids: CASSGKGEAFF. Full variable domain (remainder filled in from reference TRBV2 and TRBJ1-1): EPEVTQTPSHQVTQMGQEVILRCVPISNHLYFYWYRQILGQKVEFLVSFYNNEISEKSEIFDDQFSVERPDGSNFTLKIRSTKLEDSAMYFCASSGKGEAFFGQGTRLTVV.